The 8 T cell receptor beta chains listed next were all sequenced from one sample in a study of T cell clonality in common variable immunodeficiency. Generated by immunoSEQ multiplex PCR, the TCRdb table keeps only in-frame clones and is missing some. The sample offers under 45,000 clones and no singletons, the top ten holding approximately 3.6%. The sample comprised peripheral blood mononuclear cells. The source is a person aged 18-69 years in good health.

This clone showed up many times. Sequencing ends 3 residues short of the CDR3 end; the germline J gene provides the rest. The chain is built from TRBV2 and TRBJ2-2, with 7 bases identical to TRBD1. The germline V gene encodes CDR1 SNHLY and CDR2 FYNNEI. This CDR3 spans 14 amino acids. V shed 6 bases, J shed 1 base, and the junction held 2 bases outside the gene matches. The sequenced part of the CDR3 DNA is TGTGCCAGCAGGACAGGGCGGAACACCGGGGAG. Its translation is CASRTGRNTGE. The complete CDR3 sequence is CASRTGRNTGELFF.

This clone was counted many times. The read stops 3 residues short of the end of the CDR3; the missing end is completed from the germline J gene. The chain has TRBV20-1 and TRBJ1-5; 10 bases fit TRBD1. Germline V gene lookup returns CDR1 DFQATT and CDR2 SNEGSKA (reference sequence). The V gene end was trimmed by 1 base and the J gene end by 2 bases; junction bases not matched to a gene: 8. The CDR3 loop spans 17 amino acids. The CDR3 DNA, read in part, is TGCAGTGCTAGAGCGCTGGGGACAGGGGTGGGCAATCAGCCC. Its translation: CSARALGTGVGNQP. The entire CDR3 sequence reads CSARALGTGVGNQPQHF.

This clone appeared a few times. Read sequence stops 3 residues before the CDR3 end, and the germline J gene provides the missing end. The gene calls are TRBV30 and TRBJ2-7; weak D call: TRBD2 (6 bases). The CDR3 length is 14 residues. Germline V CDR1 and CDR2: GTSNPN, SVGIG (reference sequence). The V end was cut by 0 bases, the J end by 2 bases, with 11 bases between. The CDR3 sequence is CAWSVLAATYEQYF. The covered CDR3 bases are TGTGCCTGGAGTGTTTTAGCGGCTACCTACGAG.

With respect to this clone: Sequencing ends 3 residues short of the CDR3 end; the germline J gene provides the rest. V and J are TRBV7-6 and TRBJ1-1; D ambiguous. This CDR3 has 13 amino acids. Germline-derived CDR1 and CDR2 are SGHVS and FNYEAQ. The part of the CDR3 DNA that was read is TGTGCCAGCAGCTTGGCCAAGTATGGCGAA. This encodes CASSLAKYGE. The whole CDR3 sequence reads CASSLAKYGEAFF.

This clone came up many times. The sequenced fragment ends 3 residues before the CDR3 boundary, so the rest is inferred from the germline J gene. The chain employs TRBV18 and TRBJ1-1; D not certain. V was pared by 3 bases and J by 4 bases, with 12 bases between. Germline V lookup: CDR1 KGHSH, CDR2 LQKENI. There are 14 residues in the CDR3. Partial CDR3 DNA: TGTGCCAGCTCACCCCCTGGACTGCGCACTGAA. It codes for CASSPPGLRTE. The CDR3 in its entirety is CASSPPGLRTEAFF.

This clone was recorded many times. From the germline J gene comes the end of the CDR3, since the read stops 3 residues before it. J is TRBJ2-2 and V is TRBV19; 7 bases match TRBD1. Trimming cost V 4 bases and J 1 base; bases outside gene matches: 3. The CDR3 is 15 amino acids. The V gene's germline CDR1 is LNHDA and CDR2 SQIVND (reference sequence). Partial CDR3 DNA: TGTGCCAGTAGTACCCGGACAGGGAACACCGGGGAG. Translated, it gives CASSTRTGNTGE. The whole CDR3 sequence is CASSTRTGNTGELFF. Full variable domain (outside the CDR3, taken from reference TRBV19 and TRBJ2-2): DGGITQSPKYLFRKEGQNVTLSCEQNLNHDAMYWYRQDPGQGLRLIYYSQIVNDFQKGDIAEGYSVSREKKESFPLTVTSAQKNPTAFYLCASSTRTGNTGELFFGEGSRLTVL.

This clone has at least ten counts. The CDR3 goes on 3 residues after the read ends, and that part is filled in from the germline J gene. The V call is TRBV11-2, the J call TRBJ2-3; D is perhaps TRBD2 (5 bases). The CDR3 has 13 residues. CDR1 is SGHAT, CDR2 FQNNGV, per germline. V lost 6 bases, J lost 6 bases, and 13 bases lay in between. CDR3 sequence reads: CASRRLAGDTQYF. The sequenced CDR3 bases are TGTGCCAGCAGACGACTGGCGGGCGATACG.

This clone was detected many times. The CDR3 extends 3 residues past the end of the read, so its final part is completed from the germline J gene. The rearrangement uses TRBV4-1 and TRBJ2-4; TRBD2 agrees at 16 bases. From germline, CDR1 is MGHRA and CDR2 YSYEKL. The CDR3 sequence is 18 residues long. Losses at the gene ends were 5 bases for V and 0 bases for J; bases not matched to a gene: 4. CDR3 DNA, as far as it was read: TGCGCCAGCAGCTCGGGACTAGCGGGGGGGATAGCCAAAAACATT. This gives the protein CASSSGLAGGIAKNI. The full CDR3 protein reads CASSSGLAGGIAKNIQYF.